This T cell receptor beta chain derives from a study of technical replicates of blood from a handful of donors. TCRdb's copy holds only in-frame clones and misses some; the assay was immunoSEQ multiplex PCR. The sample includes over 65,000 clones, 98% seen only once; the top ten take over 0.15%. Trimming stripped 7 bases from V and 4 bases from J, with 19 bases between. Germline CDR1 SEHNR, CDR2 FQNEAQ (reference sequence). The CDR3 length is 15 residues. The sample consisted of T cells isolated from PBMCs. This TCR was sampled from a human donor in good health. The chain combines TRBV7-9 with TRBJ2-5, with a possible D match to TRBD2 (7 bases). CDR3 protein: CASNGGTRGPETQYF. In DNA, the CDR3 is TGTGCCAGCAACGGGGGGACAAGGGGACCAGAGACCCAGTACTTC.